This TCR beta chain was profiled in a study of blood T cell repertoires in COVID-19. Study context: Researchers got acute and convalescent COVID-19 samples from the United States, Italy and Spain.

Sequencing used immunoSEQ multiplex PCR; TCRdb keeps in-frame clones, though not all of them. The data show approximately 45,000 clones, 90% seen once. The V gene lost 1 base and the J gene lost 6 bases, with 15 bases spanning the gap. Germline lookup yields CDR1 SGHTA and CDR2 FQGNSA. This CDR3 contains 15 residues. This clone was seen only once. The clonotype originates from a man between 70 and 80 years old with acute or convalescent COVID-19. This rearrangement joins TRBV7-2 to TRBJ1-1, with D possibly matching TRBD1 (5 bases). The specimen sequenced was peripheral blood. The CDR3 is CASSLVGRQSPEAFF. CDR3 sequence (DNA): TGTGCCAGCAGCTTAGTTGGGCGACAGTCCCCTGAAGCTTTCTTT.